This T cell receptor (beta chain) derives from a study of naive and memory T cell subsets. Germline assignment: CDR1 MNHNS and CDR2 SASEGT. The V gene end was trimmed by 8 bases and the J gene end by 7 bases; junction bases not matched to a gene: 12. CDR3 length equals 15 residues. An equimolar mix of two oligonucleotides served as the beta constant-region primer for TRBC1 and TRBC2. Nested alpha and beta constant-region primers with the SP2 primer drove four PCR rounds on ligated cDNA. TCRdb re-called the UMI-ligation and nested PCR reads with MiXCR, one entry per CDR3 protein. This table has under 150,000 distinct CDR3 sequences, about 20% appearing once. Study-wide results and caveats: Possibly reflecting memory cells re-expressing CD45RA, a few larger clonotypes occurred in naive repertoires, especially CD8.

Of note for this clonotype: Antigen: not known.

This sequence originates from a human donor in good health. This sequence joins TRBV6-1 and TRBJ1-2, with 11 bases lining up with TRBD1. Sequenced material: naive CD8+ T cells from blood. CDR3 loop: CASAGQGEVLSGYTF. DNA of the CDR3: TGTGCCAGCGCGGGACAGGGGGAGGTATTATCTGGCTACACCTTC.